This TCR beta chain was sequenced in a study of neoadjuvant anti-PD-1 for oral cavity cancer. Study-level points and caveats: Higher pretreatment blood Treg/Th17 ratios correlated with higher pretreatment blood and lower post-treatment tumor TCRbeta clonality.

Patients had newly diagnosed, untreated stage II-IVA oral cavity squamous cell carcinoma. Libraries were prepared by immunoSEQ multiplex PCR; TCRdb keeps only in-frame clonotypes and omits some of them. The repertoire holds about 7,000 clones, with approximately 82% as singletons. For this clone: Its matching antigen is unknown.

The CDR3 covers 13 residues. Germline loops: CDR1 SEHNR, CDR2 FQNEAQ (reference sequence). J lost 8 bases, V lost 1 base, and 4 bases had no gene match. The TCR sequence derives from a person aged 40-85 years with oral cavity squamous cell carcinoma. Material: PBMCs, obtained before nivolumab (anti-PD-1) treatment. The chain carries TRBV7-9 and TRBJ1-2; TRBD1 agrees at 7 bases. The DNA of the CDR3 is TGTGCCAGCAGCTTAGGACAGGGCAACGGCTACACCTTC. Translating gives CASSLGQGNGYTF.